The 31 T cell receptor beta chains presented below share a single source sample, sequenced in a study of cytomegalovirus exposure and HLA in healthy donors. Both 60 Vbeta primers and 13 Jbeta primers went into the PCR. Only in-frame clones appear in the TCRdb table, and some are missing; sequencing was by immunoSEQ multiplex PCR. The data contain some 160,000 clones, approximately 83% of them singletons. Sequencing was carried out using PBMCs. These receptors were taken from a woman younger than 35 in good health and CMV-seronegative.

The genes are TRBV6-5 and TRBJ1-1; a weak D match, TRBD1 (5 bases). There are 13 residues in the CDR3. The V end was cut by 7 bases, the J end by 1 base, with 10 bases between. From germline, CDR1 is MNHEY and CDR2 SVGAGI. CDR3 DNA: TGTGCCAGCACCTTGACAGAGAACACTGAAGCTTTCTTT. It yields the protein CASTLTENTEAFF.

This clone was picked up a small number of times. This chain joins TRBV7-8 and TRBJ1-1; D gene unclear. Germline assignment: CDR1 SGHVS and CDR2 FQNEAQ. V lost 5 bases and J lost 0, with 13 bases in between. The CDR3 runs to 15 residues. This CDR3 is CASSPGRPMNTEAFF. CDR3 bases: TGTGCCAGCAGCCCGGGGAGGCCTATGAACACTGAAGCTTTCTTT.

The genes are TRBV5-4 and TRBJ2-7; 7 bases agree with TRBD1. The germline V gene has CDR1 SGHNT and CDR2 YYREEE (reference sequence). The length of the CDR3 is 12 residues. J was trimmed by 7 bases and V by 6 bases; bases with no gene match: 7. The CDR3 region has the DNA TGTGCCAGCACCGACAGGGTAGGTGAGCAGTACTTC. It translates to CASTDRVGEQYF. Based on the CDR3 plus reference TRBV5-4 and TRBJ2-7, the full variable domain is ETGVTQSPTHLIKTRGQQVTLRCSSQSGHNTVSWYQQALGQGPQFIFQYYREEENGRGNFPPRFSGLQFPNYSSELNVNALELDDSALYLCASTDRVGEQYFGPGTRLTVT.

This chain links TRBV9 with TRBJ1-4, with D tentatively TRBD1 (5 bases). The CDR3 sequence is 15 residues long. Trimming pared 1 base from V and 7 bases from J, leaving 14 bases between. Per germline, CDR1 SGDLS and CDR2 YYNGEE. Here the CDR3 reads CASSVFGGSGEKLFF. As DNA, the CDR3 is TGTGCCAGCAGCGTATTCGGGGGGAGTGGTGAAAAACTGTTTTTT.

This chain connects TRBV5-6 to TRBJ1-6, with TRBD1 as a possible D gene (5 bases). The germline gives CDR1 SGHDT, CDR2 YYEEEE. The CDR3 runs to 14 residues. Trimming took 0 bases from V and 7 from J, leaving 8 bases between them. The CDR3 loop reads CASSLGQTNSPLHF. CDR3 DNA: TGTGCCAGCAGCTTGGGACAGACCAATTCACCCCTCCACTTT.

The rearrangement links TRBV7-7 to TRBJ2-1; D possibly corresponds to TRBD2 (5 bases). Per the germline V gene, CDR1 is SSHAT and CDR2 is FNYEAQ (reference sequence). The CDR3 runs 15 residues. V was trimmed by 1 base and J by 1 base, leaving 8 bases between them. CDR3 nucleotide sequence: TGTGCCAGCAGCTTAGAGGAGGCTTCCTACAATGAGCAGTTCTTC. It specifies CASSLEEASYNEQFF.

The genes are TRBV7-9 and TRBJ2-5; 9 positions agree with TRBD1. Germline lookup yields CDR1 SEHNR and CDR2 FQNEAQ (reference sequence). With V trimmed by 8 bases and J by 5 bases, 9 bases remained unmatched. The CDR3 runs to 14 residues. This chain's CDR3 is CASRWTGEGETQYF. In DNA, the CDR3 is TGTGCCAGCCGTTGGACAGGGGAAGGGGAGACCCAGTACTTC.

V is TRBV9 and J is TRBJ1-2; TRBD1 agrees at 7 bases. Germline V lookup: CDR1 SGDLS, CDR2 YYNGEE. The V and J ends lost 3 bases and 4 bases, in that order; junction bases with no gene match: 18. CDR3 length: 18 residues. CDR3 in amino acids: CASSARQAGGSLSYGYTF. DNA of the CDR3: TGTGCCAGCAGCGCGCGGCAGGCAGGGGGTTCTCTTAGCTATGGCTACACCTTC.

The chain links TRBV9 to TRBJ1-3, with D possibly being TRBD1 (6 bases). This CDR3 has 16 amino acids. V was clipped by 0 bases and J by 2 bases, with 12 bases between them. The germline CDR1 and CDR2 sequences are SGDLS and YYNGEE. CDR3 nucleotide sequence: TGTGCCAGCAGCGTAGGATTTTCAGGGGCTGGAAACACCATATATTTT. It specifies CASSVGFSGAGNTIYF.

The chain uses TRBV7-9 and TRBJ1-1; D gene unclear. Deletions cut 1 base from V and 7 bases from J, with 10 bases between. CDR1 and CDR2 (germline): SEHNR, FQNEAQ (reference sequence). The length of the CDR3 is 13 residues. The CDR3 sequence: CASSLGAAGEAFF. The CDR3 DNA reads as TGTGCCAGCAGCTTAGGAGCGGCAGGTGAAGCTTTCTTT.

This chain joins TRBV2 and TRBJ2-2; D might be TRBD2 (5 bases). V lost 5 bases to trimming and J lost 0 bases, with 22 bases between them. CDR3 length: 19 residues. The V gene's germline CDR1 is SNHLY and CDR2 FYNNEI. In DNA form, the CDR3 reads TGTGCCAGCAGTTTATTACGGGCCTCCACCGGGGCGAACACCGGGGAGCTGTTTTTT. Its protein product is CASSLLRASTGANTGELFF.

The rearrangement joins TRBV4-2 to TRBJ1-1; no clear D. The CDR3 extends over 14 amino acids. CDR1 is LGHNA and CDR2 is YNFKEQ in the germline V gene. V was clipped by 0 bases and J by 1 base, with 6 bases between them. The CDR3 nucleotides are TGTGCCAGCAGCCAAGATATGAGGAACACTGAAGCTTTCTTT. It yields the protein CASSQDMRNTEAFF.

The gene calls are TRBV5-1 and TRBJ2-5; D gene unclear. Germline V gene sequence: CDR1 SGHRS, CDR2 YFSETQ. The V end lost 1 base, the J end lost 4 bases, and 14 bases lay between the germline ends. The length of the CDR3 is 15 residues. CDR3 coding DNA: TGCGCCAGCAGCTTGCGAAGCAGGTATCGAGAGACCCAGTACTTC. As protein: CASSLRSRYRETQYF.

This chain uses TRBV4-1 with TRBJ1-3; TRBD1 aligns across 9 bases. CDR3 length equals 20 residues. V was pared by 0 bases and J by 2 bases, with 14 bases of the junction left unmatched. Germline assignment: CDR1 MGHRA and CDR2 YSYEKL. The CDR3 DNA reads TGCGCCAGCAGCCAAGACGCCGCGGGACAGGGAACGTCCCCTGGAAACACCATATATTTT. Protein: CASSQDAAGQGTSPGNTIYF.

V usage is TRBV5-1 and J usage is TRBJ1-2, with D unresolved. The CDR3 spans 16 residues. Germline V gene sequence: CDR1 SGHRS, CDR2 YFSETQ. The V gene lost 7 bases and the J gene lost 0 bases, with 19 bases spanning the gap. Here the CDR3 reads CASGRRVASANYGYTF. For the CDR3, the DNA is TGCGCCAGCGGCCGCCGGGTGGCGTCCGCTAACTATGGCTACACCTTC.

The J gene is TRBJ1-3, the V gene TRBV2, with D possibly being TRBD1 (5 bases). The CDR3 is 16 amino acids. Looked up from germline, CDR1 is SNHLY and CDR2 is FYNNEI. V was shortened by 8 bases and J by 0 bases, with 17 bases between the two germline ends. CDR3 sequence: CASLAGVSRSGNTIYF. CDR3 DNA sequence: TGTGCCAGCCTTGCGGGGGTCAGTCGCTCTGGAAACACCATATATTTT.

Of note for this clone: This sample includes further DNA sequences coding for the same CDR3. CDR3 nucleotide sequence: TGTGCCAGCAGCTTAGAGGGAGGCACTGAAGCTTTCTTT. Translated, it gives CASSLEGGTEAFF. V usage is TRBV7-9 and J usage is TRBJ1-1; D is ambiguous. The V and J ends lost 1 base and 4 bases respectively, with 7 bases between them. This CDR3 has 13 residues. The germline V gene has CDR1 SEHNR and CDR2 FQNEAQ (reference sequence).

The chain couples TRBV18 to TRBJ1-4; D is ambiguous. The V end was cut by 3 bases, the J end by 8 bases, with 16 bases between. The CDR3 totals 15 residues. CDR1 KGHSH and CDR2 LQKENI come from the germline V gene. The CDR3 is CASSPRQSEEEKLFF. Written as DNA, the CDR3 is TGTGCCAGCTCACCGCGTCAAAGCGAGGAGGAAAAACTGTTTTTT.

V and J are TRBV30 and TRBJ1-5; 7 bases fit TRBD1. This CDR3 spans 14 amino acids. Trimming removed 4 bases from V and 6 bases from J; junction bases left unmatched: 9. Germline V gene data show CDR1 as GTSNPN and CDR2 as SVGIG (reference sequence). CDR3 sequence reads: CAWIPQGGGQPQHF. In nucleotides, the CDR3 is TGTGCCTGGATTCCTCAGGGGGGAGGTCAGCCCCAGCATTTT.

There are a few counts of this clone. The chain carries TRBV6-5 and TRBJ1-6; D is possibly TRBD1 (6 bases). The CDR3 totals 14 residues. The germline gives CDR1 MNHEY, CDR2 SVGAGI. The germline V and J ends were trimmed by 7 bases and 6 bases, with 13 bases remaining between them. CDR3 nucleotide sequence: TGTGCCAGCACCGTCTCGGACAGTAATTCACCCCTCCACTTT. It codes for CASTVSDSNSPLHF.

Only one count was recorded for this clone. V is TRBV28 and J is TRBJ1-4; 7 bases line up with TRBD1. The CDR3 totals 11 residues. V gave up 9 bases and J gave up 8 bases; unmatched junction bases: 3. Per the germline V gene, CDR1 is MDHEN and CDR2 is SYDVKM. CDR3 DNA: TGTGCCAGTCAAGGGGGCGAAAAACTGTTTTTT. This gives the protein CASQGGEKLFF.

The chain joins TRBV19 to TRBJ2-6, with no clear D. CDR3 length: 20 residues. With 0 bases removed from V and 0 bases from J, the gap between germline ends came to 18 bases. Germline CDR1 is LNHDA and CDR2 is SQIVND (reference sequence). The CDR3 nucleotides read TGTGCCAGTAGTATAGATCGAGGTCACACTGTAAGCTCTGGGGCCAACGTCCTGACTTTC. This codes for CASSIDRGHTVSSGANVLTF.

The V gene is TRBV11-2, the J gene TRBJ2-1; maybe TRBD1 (7 bases). V lost 1 base and J 7 bases, leaving 11 bases between the germline ends. Germline assignment: CDR1 SGHAT and CDR2 FQNNGV. CDR3 length: 14 amino acids. CDR3 amino acids: CASSLASGGNEQFF. Written as DNA, the CDR3 is TGTGCCAGCAGCTTAGCGTCAGGGGGGAATGAGCAGTTCTTC.

The chain couples TRBV15 to TRBJ2-7; weak D call: TRBD1 (5 bases). Germline V lookup: CDR1 LNHNV, CDR2 YYDKDF (reference sequence). CDR3 length: 12 amino acids. V was pared by 4 bases and J by 4 bases, with 8 bases between. The chain's CDR3 is CATSTQGYEQYF. In nucleotides, the CDR3 is TGTGCCACCAGCACGCAGGGATACGAGCAGTACTTC.

The rearrangement links TRBV6-1 to TRBJ2-2, with D maybe TRBD1 (6 bases). CDR3 size: 13 residues. Per germline, CDR1 MNHNS and CDR2 SASEGT. The V end was cut by 6 bases, the J end by 4 bases, with 9 bases between. The CDR3 loop is CASRRTVTGELFF. In DNA, the CDR3 is TGTGCCAGCAGAAGGACAGTCACCGGGGAGCTGTTTTTT.

The V call is TRBV27, the J call TRBJ1-4; perhaps TRBD1 as D (6 bases). The CDR3 extends over 15 amino acids. Trimming stripped 4 bases from V and 5 bases from J, with 14 bases between. From germline, CDR1 is MNHEY and CDR2 SMNVEV (reference sequence). CDR3: CASSSSQGRNEKLFF. The CDR3 DNA reads as TGTGCCAGCAGTTCGTCTCAGGGGAGAAATGAAAAACTGTTTTTT.

V usage is TRBV19 and J usage is TRBJ1-5; D call uncertain. This CDR3 is built from 14 residues. V dropped 3 bases and J dropped 2 bases, with 8 bases sitting between them. Germline V lookup: CDR1 LNHDA, CDR2 SQIVND (reference sequence). This CDR3 reads CASSIREGNQPQHF. The CDR3 DNA is TGTGCCAGTAGTATTCGAGAGGGCAATCAGCCCCAGCATTTT.

This rearrangement joins TRBV4-2 to TRBJ2-7, with 9 bases aligning to TRBD1. V lost 5 bases and J lost 3; bases outside the gene matches: 5. The CDR3 consists of 14 residues. Per germline, CDR1 LGHNA and CDR2 YNFKEQ. The CDR3 nucleotides read TGTGCCAGCAGCATGACAGGGGGAGACTACGAGCAGTACTTC. It is translated as CASSMTGGDYEQYF.

This rearrangement joins TRBV30 to TRBJ1-4; the D is unclear. CDR3 size: 15 residues. Trimming stripped 0 bases from V and 4 bases from J, with 12 bases between. Germline values: CDR1 GTSNPN, CDR2 SVGIG (reference sequence). The chain's CDR3 is CAWSVYGGYNEKLFF. CDR3 in DNA: TGTGCCTGGAGTGTTTATGGAGGTTATAATGAAAAACTGTTTTTT.

With regard to this clone: An end of the junction does not agree with germline; a read error may underlie this. The same CDR3 also results from other DNA sequences found in this sample. The rearrangement uses TRBV5-1 and TRBJ1-1, with 7 bases that match TRBD1. Germline values: CDR1 SGHRS, CDR2 YFSETQ. The CDR3 spans 16 residues. CDR3 in DNA: TGCGCCAGCAGCCTGAGACAGGGATTGATAGACACCGAAGCTTTCTTT. Protein sequence: CASSLRQGLIDTEAFF.

This clone was seen a handful of times. The rearrangement uses TRBV28 and TRBJ2-7, with a tentative D call TRBD2 (7 bases). Trimming cost V 5 bases and J 6 bases, with 20 bases left between them. The CDR3 extends over 15 amino acids. Germline assignment: CDR1 MDHEN and CDR2 SYDVKM. The CDR3 DNA reads as TGTGCCAGCAGTAGCCGGGGGGCCGGGACCTCCGAGCAGTACTTC. Protein: CASSSRGAGTSEQYF.